This T cell receptor beta chain was observed in a study of Graves' ophthalmopathy and Graves' hyperthyroidism. For repertoire sequencing, the TCR beta CDR3 regions were amplified from RNA transcripts. HTBI primers were used in a first-round RT-PCR, which preceded a second-round multiplex PCR. TCRdb ran MiXCR on the multiplex PCR reads and lists one entry per CDR3 protein. Found here are under 200,000 distinct CDR3 sequences, approximately 38% of them singletons; the top ten hold approximately 6.3%. CAS ≥3, NOSPECS ≥4, moderate-to-severe activity and duration under 3 months marked donors with ophthalmopathy. The V end lost 5 bases, the J end lost 2 bases, and 16 bases lay between the germline ends. CDR3 length equals 14 residues. Germline V CDR1 and CDR2: SQVTM, ANQGSEA.

Sequences were obtained from peripheral blood. The receptor was isolated from a woman in her thirties or forties with Graves' ophthalmopathy. The rearrangement uses TRBV29-1 and TRBJ2-7; perhaps TRBD2 as D (6 bases). The CDR3 bases are TGCAGCGTTCTACTAGCAACGAAGACCTACGAGCAGTACTTC. Protein sequence: CSVLLATKTYEQYF.